This T cell receptor (beta chain) was identified during a study of T cell responses to AZD1222 COVID-19 vaccine. Measured with immunoSEQ multiplex PCR; TCRdb has only the in-frame clones, and not every one. The table records roughly 150,000 clones, over 70% of them present only once. The CDR3 loop spans 12 amino acids. Looked up from germline, CDR1 is SQVTM and CDR2 is ANQGSEA. The V segment lost 4 bases and the J segment 3 bases; nucleotides outside the gene matches: 1. The clonotype comes from an adult who received the AZD1222 COVID-19 vaccine. V gene TRBV29-1 combines with J gene TRBJ1-2; 8 nucleotides match TRBD1. The sample consisted of peripheral blood, taken 28 days after the second AZD1222 dose. CDR3 in DNA: TGCAGCGTTGGGGACAGGTACTATGGCTACACCTTC. It specifies CSVGDRYYGYTF.